The 12 T cell receptor beta chains below were found in one sample sequenced in a study of cytomegalovirus exposure and HLA in healthy donors. Primers included in the PCR were 60 Vbeta and 13 Jbeta primers. Some clones are missing from TCRdb's copy, which holds only in-frame ones; the method was immunoSEQ multiplex PCR. The sample holds roughly 180,000 clones, 70% to 90% seen once. Sequencing was performed on PBMCs. The source of these receptors is a male donor in good health and CMV-seronegative.

This clone appeared a few times. The gene calls are TRBV4-2 and TRBJ2-3, with 10 nucleotides matching TRBD2. The junction had 11 bases not matched to a gene; V was cut back by 0 bases and J by 2 bases. CDR3 length equals 19 residues. CDR1 and CDR2 from the germline V gene are LGHNA and YNFKEQ. The CDR3 DNA follows: TGTGCCAGCAGCCAAGAAGCGCCTAGCGGGGGCCAGTACACAGATACGCAGTATTTT. Translation: CASSQEAPSGGQYTDTQYF.

The chain recombines TRBV5-4 with TRBJ1-6; the D is unclear. V was shortened by 0 bases and J by 7 bases, with 14 bases between the two germline ends. This CDR3 spans 16 amino acids. Germline lookup yields CDR1 SGHNT and CDR2 YYREEE (reference sequence). The CDR3 DNA follows: TGTGCCAGCAGCTTGGCGGCGGGAAGTAAAAATTCACCCCTCCACTTT. Its protein product is CASSLAAGSKNSPLHF.

This clone turned up a few times. CDR3 residues: CASSLTSLATNEKLFF. Here the CDR3 DNA reads TGTGCCAGCAGCCTCACCTCACTCGCAACTAATGAAAAACTGTTTTTT. The chain couples TRBV28 to TRBJ1-4; D is unresolved. Looked up from germline, CDR1 is MDHEN and CDR2 is SYDVKM. V was shortened by 6 bases and J by 0 bases, with 14 bases between the two germline ends. The CDR3 has 16 residues.

This clone appeared once. The chain links TRBV11-1 to TRBJ2-3; the match to TRBD1 covers 7 bases. From germline, CDR1 is SGHAT and CDR2 FQDESV (reference sequence). J was trimmed by 5 bases and V by 6 bases; bases with no gene match: 8. CDR3 length equals 14 residues. Here the CDR3 reads CASRGTASRDTQYF. The CDR3 DNA reads TGTGCCAGCAGGGGGACAGCGTCCAGAGATACGCAGTATTTT.

The chain couples TRBV4-2 to TRBJ2-5, with 12 nucleotides matching TRBD2. Germline CDR1 LGHNA, CDR2 YNFKEQ. Unmatched junction bases numbered 8, after V lost 4 bases and J lost 5 bases. The CDR3 sequence is 16 residues long. The CDR3 protein is CASSPRLAGVGETQYF. CDR3 nucleotides: TGTGCCAGCAGCCCGCGACTAGCGGGAGTGGGTGAGACCCAGTACTTC.

The rearrangement joins TRBV25-1 to TRBJ2-3, with 13 positions matching TRBD2. CDR3 length equals 15 residues. Per germline, CDR1 MGHDK and CDR2 SYGVNS. V trimming: 2 bases; J trimming: 4 bases; junction bases outside the gene matches: 0. CDR3 nucleotide sequence: TGTGCCAGCAGTGAAGGACTAGCGGGAGCAGATACGCAGTATTTT. Encoded protein: CASSEGLAGADTQYF.

This chain joins TRBV7-9 and TRBJ2-7; tentatively, D is TRBD2 (5 bases). This CDR3 is 12 amino acids long. V was cut by 5 bases and J by 6 bases, with 11 bases left in between. Germline V gives CDR1 SEHNR, CDR2 FQNEAQ (reference sequence). The CDR3 loop reads CASSTSGFEQYF. The CDR3 nucleotides are TGTGCCAGCAGCACCAGCGGCTTCGAGCAGTACTTC.

This chain's CDR3 is CASSPGRRTGYGYTF. The CDR3 DNA is TGTGCCAGCAGCCCGGGGCGGAGGACAGGGTATGGCTACACCTTC. V usage is TRBV5-4 and J usage is TRBJ1-2; 8 bases map to TRBD1. V lost 4 bases, J lost 5 bases, and 10 bases stayed unmatched. The V gene's germline CDR1 is SGHNT and CDR2 YYREEE (reference sequence). The CDR3 runs 15 residues.

This chain connects TRBV4-2 to TRBJ2-2; 7 bases are a match to TRBD1. Trimming cost V 4 bases and J 2 bases; bases outside gene matches: 7. The CDR3 runs 16 residues. From germline, CDR1 is LGHNA and CDR2 YNFKEQ. The CDR3 region has the DNA TGTGCCAGCAGCCGCCCGGGACAGAAAAACACCGGGGAGCTGTTTTTT. Translating gives CASSRPGQKNTGELFF.

V usage is TRBV7-9 and J usage is TRBJ2-7; D possibly corresponds to TRBD1 (6 bases). Trimming took 1 base from V and 6 from J, leaving 7 bases between them. The CDR3 extends over 12 amino acids. The V gene's germline CDR1 is SEHNR and CDR2 FQNEAQ (reference sequence). This CDR3 reads CASSLGRGEQYF. The CDR3 region has the DNA TGTGCCAGCAGCTTAGGCAGGGGCGAGCAGTACTTC.

CDR3 in amino acids: CASSPDRVTGELFF. The CDR3 DNA sequence: TGTGCCAGCAGTCCTGACAGGGTGACCGGGGAGCTGTTTTTT. The J gene is TRBJ2-2, the V gene TRBV6-5, with 7 nucleotides matching TRBD1. The germline V gene encodes CDR1 MNHEY and CDR2 SVGAGI. Unmatched junction bases numbered 5, after V lost 5 bases and J lost 5 bases. The CDR3 sequence is 14 residues long.

The chain links TRBV27 to TRBJ2-5; D perhaps matches TRBD2 (6 bases). The J call may not be correct, given that the DNA end is closer to TRBJ2-7. Germline V lookup: CDR1 MNHEY, CDR2 SMNVEV (reference sequence). The CDR3 runs to 13 residues. The CDR3 sequence: CASSASASYEQYF. The CDR3 coding sequence is TGTGCCAGCTCCGCTAGCGCCTCCTACGAGCAGTACTTC.